Listed here are 13 T cell receptor beta chains from one sample, sequenced in a study of beta chain features in type 1 diabetes. Study-wide points: People with Type 1 diabetes carried modestly yet significantly shorter TCRB CDR3s in all four CD4+ subsets.

The isolated RNA, all of it, was reverse transcribed, so expressed TCRB transcripts were what got sequenced. TCRdb's copy holds only in-frame clones and misses some; the assay was immunoSEQ multiplex PCR. The table lists fewer than 400,000 clones, approximately 10% of them singletons. No antigen has been identified for these receptors. Sequenced material: central memory CD4+ T cells from blood. All receptors derive from a man aged 30 to 45 with type 1 diabetes.

V gene TRBV7-2 combines with J gene TRBJ2-5; a weak D match, TRBD2 (6 bases). The V gene lost 2 bases and the J gene lost 2 bases, with 12 bases spanning the gap. The CDR3 contains 15 residues. CDR1 and CDR2 (germline): SGHTA, FQGNSA. The CDR3 sequence: CASSLNFGGQETQYF. For the CDR3, the DNA is TGTGCCAGCAGCTTAAACTTCGGAGGGCAAGAGACCCAGTACTTC. Full variable domain (rest looked up from reference TRBV7-2 and TRBJ2-5): GAGVSQSPSNKVTEKGKDVELRCDPISGHTALYWYRQSLGQGLEFLIYFQGNSAPDKSGLPSDRFSAERTGGSVSTLTIQRTQQEDSAVYLCASSLNFGGQETQYFGPGTRLLVL.

The V and J genes are TRBV5-8 and TRBJ2-7; a possible D gene is TRBD2 (6 bases). Germline CDR1 and CDR2: SGHTS and YDEGEE. This CDR3 comprises 14 residues. V dropped 3 bases and J dropped 6 bases, with 16 bases sitting between them. CDR3 in DNA: TGTGCCAGCAGCTCTATGACTAGTCCCTCCGAGCAGTACTTC. Amino acids: CASSSMTSPSEQYF.

The rearrangement uses TRBV5-6 and TRBJ1-2; D is undetermined. This CDR3 spans 13 amino acids. The V gene lost 4 bases and the J gene lost 5 bases, with 12 bases spanning the gap. The germline gives CDR1 SGHDT, CDR2 YYEEEE. The CDR3 DNA is TGTGCCAGCAGCCCCACCAGCAGTTATGGCTACACCTTC. It codes for CASSPTSSYGYTF. Based on the CDR3 plus reference TRBV5-6 and TRBJ1-2, the full variable domain is DAGVTQSPTHLIKTRGQQVTLRCSPKSGHDTVSWYQQALGQGPQFIFQYYEEEERQRGNFPDRFSGHQFPNYSSELNVNALLLGDSALYLCASSPTSSYGYTFGSGTRLTVV.

J is TRBJ1-1 and V is TRBV11-2; D is unclear. V was shortened by 1 base and J by 0 bases, with 12 bases between the two germline ends. CDR1 SGHAT and CDR2 FQNNGV come from the germline V gene. The CDR3 consists of 16 residues. The chain's CDR3 is CASSLGGARVNTEAFF. In DNA form, the CDR3 reads TGTGCCAGCAGCTTAGGGGGAGCGCGGGTGAACACTGAAGCTTTCTTT.

This clone was found a few times. The chain carries TRBV19 and TRBJ2-3, with 7 positions matching TRBD2. CDR1 is LNHDA and CDR2 is SQIVND in the germline V gene (reference sequence). The CDR3 sequence is 16 residues long. J was trimmed by 2 bases and V by 3 bases; bases with no gene match: 8. The CDR3 sequence: CASSMGSGPSTDTQYF. DNA of the CDR3: TGTGCCAGTAGTATGGGTAGCGGGCCTTCCACAGATACGCAGTATTTT.

Many counts were recorded for this clone. The rearrangement joins TRBV6-6 to TRBJ2-5; 7 nucleotides agree with TRBD2. From germline, CDR1 is MNHNY and CDR2 SVGAGI (reference sequence). Trimming cost V 0 bases and J 4 bases; bases outside gene matches: 8. This CDR3 contains 16 residues. The CDR3 loop reads CASSYSSASGGETQYF. The CDR3, as DNA: TGTGCCAGCAGTTACTCGAGCGCTAGCGGAGGAGAGACCCAGTACTTC.

This clone was counted between two and nine times. CDR3 nucleotide sequence: TGTGCCAGCAGCGCTCAGGCACAGGGGGCTTTTGAGCAGTTCTTC. Its protein is CASSAQAQGAFEQFF. The chain links TRBV9 to TRBJ2-1; 9 bases align to TRBD1. Germline CDR1 SGDLS, CDR2 YYNGEE. This CDR3 is built from 15 residues. J gave up 9 bases and V 3 bases, and 10 bases lay outside the gene matches.

This clone was found a few times. V gene TRBV11-2 combines with J gene TRBJ2-2, with 8 bases fitting TRBD2. Germline V gives CDR1 SGHAT, CDR2 FQNNGV. V trimming: 8 bases; J trimming: 2 bases; junction bases outside the gene matches: 7. The CDR3 is 15 residues long. The CDR3 nucleotides are TGTGCCAGCGGCATGCGGGGGGAAAACACCGGGGAGCTGTTTTTT. The encoded protein is CASGMRGENTGELFF.

CDR3 residues: CASSVGGSRGNTDTQYF. CDR3 bases: TGTGCCAGCAGCGTAGGGGGTAGTCGTGGAAACACAGATACGCAGTATTTT. The chain recombines TRBV9 with TRBJ2-3; D uncertain. The germline gives CDR1 SGDLS, CDR2 YYNGEE. This CDR3 comprises 17 residues. V shed 0 bases and J shed 2 bases, with 16 bases lying between them. Drawing the rest from reference TRBV9 and TRBJ2-3, the complete variable domain is DSGVTQTPKHLITATGQRVTLRCSPRSGDLSVYWYQQSLDQGLQFLIQYYNGEERAKGNILERFSAQQFPDLHSELNLSSLELGDSALYFCASSVGGSRGNTDTQYFGPGTRLTVL.

Comments on this clone: This specimen includes other DNA sequences encoding the same CDR3. The gene calls are TRBV7-2 and TRBJ2-3, with TRBD2 matching over 10 bases. Germline V gene lookup returns CDR1 SGHTA and CDR2 FQGNSA. The CDR3 is made up of 15 amino acids. With 3 bases clipped from V and 1 base from J, the junction kept 1 base outside the gene matches. In nucleotides, the CDR3 is TGTGCCAGCAGCTTTACTAGCGGGGGCACAGATACGCAGTATTTT. Its protein product is CASSFTSGGTDTQYF.

This clone was seen a few times. This sequence joins TRBV13 and TRBJ1-1; TRBD1 matches at 7 bases. Trimming removed 5 bases from V and 1 base from J; junction bases left unmatched: 1. The CDR3 runs 13 residues. Germline V CDR1 and CDR2: PRHDT, FYEKMQ (reference sequence). The CDR3 reads CASSRQGNTEAFF. The CDR3 DNA reads TGTGCCAGCAGCCGACAGGGGAACACTGAAGCTTTCTTT.

J is TRBJ2-7 and V is TRBV6-5, with no clear D. V was trimmed by 0 bases and J by 6 bases, leaving 6 bases between them. Germline CDR1 MNHEY, CDR2 SVGAGI. CDR3 length equals 12 residues. The CDR3 loop reads CASSYSNSEQYF. CDR3 sequence (DNA): TGTGCCAGCAGTTACTCGAACAGCGAGCAGTACTTC.

This chain links TRBV10-3 with TRBJ1-1; TRBD1 matches 11 bases. Germline CDR1 and CDR2: ENHRY and SYGVKD. The length of the CDR3 is 18 residues. The J segment lost 0 bases and the V segment lost 0 bases, leaving 6 bases of the junction unmatched. CDR3 loop: CAISESAGTGGMNTEAFF. The CDR3 nucleotides read TGTGCCATCAGTGAGTCTGCCGGGACAGGGGGGATGAACACTGAAGCTTTCTTT.